The clone carrying this T cell receptor beta chain was found many times. Antigen: not known. MiXCR, applied by TCRdb to the RT-PCR reads, yields one record per CDR3 protein. Here the sample spans about 480,000 distinct CDR3 sequences, approximately 11% being singletons. The entry originates in a study of response to subunit inactivated influenza vaccine. The CDR3 has 15 amino acids. Germline V lookup: CDR1 DFQATT, CDR2 SNEGSKA (reference sequence). Trimming shortened V by 0 bases and J by 1 base, and 12 bases separated the two germline ends. Broader study findings: Each seasonal influenza vaccination, the authors suggested, recruits few new T cells.

The material was PBMCs from blood, obtained roughly 47 days after vaccination. This chain links TRBV20-1 with TRBJ1-1; D may be TRBD1 (5 bases). This TCR was sampled from a man in his fifties who received an inactivated influenza vaccine. The DNA for the CDR3 is TGCAGTGCTAGAGACCCGGGGGGGTCGAACACTGAAGCTTTCTTT. This translates into CSARDPGGSNTEAFF.